The 24 T cell receptor beta chains listed next were all sequenced from one sample in a study of blood T cell repertoires in COVID-19. This table comes from immunoSEQ multiplex PCR, and its TCRdb copy is limited to in-frame clones, with some not included. This repertoire shows about 300,000 clones, around 89% found once; its top ten account for around 5.8%. The sequenced sample consisted of peripheral blood. Every receptor here comes from a woman between 50 and 59 years old with COVID-19, enrolled during active disease.

There are a few counts of this clone. The chain couples TRBV5-1 to TRBJ2-1; 7 bases match TRBD1. The CDR3 spans 15 residues. CDR1 is SGHRS, CDR2 YFSETQ, per germline. V was pared by 2 bases and J by 4 bases, with 6 bases of the junction left unmatched. CDR3 sequence reads: CASSFSGQPYNEQFF. Here the CDR3 DNA reads TGCGCCAGCAGCTTCTCGGGACAGCCATACAATGAGCAGTTCTTC. The full variable domain, completed using reference TRBV5-1 and TRBJ2-1, is KAGVTQTPRYLIKTRGQQVTLSCSPISGHRSVSWYQQTPGQGLQFLFEYFSETQRNKGNFPGRFSGRQFSNSRSEMNVSTLELGDSALYLCASSFSGQPYNEQFFGPGTRLTVL.

CDR3 sequence reads: CASSPLGGYGYTF. The CDR3 region has the DNA TGTGCCAGCAGCCCGTTGGGGGGCTATGGCTACACCTTC. The rearrangement joins TRBV27 to TRBJ1-2; D is possibly TRBD1 (5 bases). This CDR3 region has 13 residues. The germline V gene encodes CDR1 MNHEY and CDR2 SMNVEV (reference sequence). With 6 bases removed from V and 4 bases from J, the gap between germline ends came to 12 bases.

There are a few counts of this clone. The V call is TRBV7-2, the J call TRBJ2-2; weak D call: TRBD2 (5 bases). Trimming stripped 5 bases from V and 5 bases from J, with 18 bases between. The CDR3 length is 16 residues. The germline V gene encodes CDR1 SGHTA and CDR2 FQGNSA. CDR3 DNA: TGTGCCAGCAGCACCCCTACGACTACCCGAACCGGGGAGCTGTTTTTT. This translates into CASSTPTTTRTGELFF.

The chain employs TRBV27 and TRBJ2-2; possible D gene TRBD2, 7 bases. The CDR3 contains 16 residues. Germline V gives CDR1 MNHEY, CDR2 SMNVEV (reference sequence). V was cut by 5 bases and J by 6 bases, with 19 bases left in between. The CDR3 DNA reads as TGTGCCAGCAGTCCCCCCTCCAGGGGAGGGGCCGGGGAGCTGTTTTTT. This gives the protein CASSPPSRGGAGELFF.

The V gene is TRBV5-1, the J gene TRBJ2-3; D is possibly TRBD2 (5 bases). Germline loops: CDR1 SGHRS, CDR2 YFSETQ. Trimming removed 0 bases at V and 3 bases at J, with 14 bases between. The CDR3 runs to 16 residues. This chain's CDR3 is CASSLGSGIRTDTQYF. In DNA, the CDR3 is TGCGCCAGCAGCTTGGGGTCCGGGATTCGAACAGATACGCAGTATTTT.

This chain links TRBV19 with TRBJ2-7; 12 positions match TRBD2. Germline CDR1 is LNHDA and CDR2 is SQIVND (reference sequence). Trimming cost V 5 bases and J 5 bases; bases outside gene matches: 7. The CDR3 spans 15 residues. The CDR3 loop is CASSPPSGRANEQYF. CDR3 DNA: TGTGCCAGTAGTCCCCCTAGCGGGAGGGCGAACGAGCAGTACTTC.

The J gene is TRBJ1-2, the V gene TRBV19; D may be TRBD1 (6 bases). Germline assignment: CDR1 LNHDA and CDR2 SQIVND (reference sequence). The CDR3 loop spans 14 amino acids. V was shortened by 7 bases and J by 8 bases, with 20 bases between the two germline ends. As DNA, the CDR3 is TGTGCCAGTACCCATAACACAGGGTTTGGCGGCTACACCTTC. Translation gives CASTHNTGFGGYTF.

The gene calls are TRBV2 and TRBJ2-7; 8 nucleotides match TRBD2. J was trimmed by 0 bases and V by 7 bases; bases with no gene match: 5. This CDR3 has 14 amino acids. Germline V gene data show CDR1 as SNHLY and CDR2 as FYNNEI. The CDR3 loop reads CASTKLAASYEQYF. The CDR3 bases are TGTGCCAGCACCAAACTAGCGGCCTCCTACGAGCAGTACTTC.

This chain links TRBV5-1 with TRBJ2-3; 8 bases map to TRBD1. Germline loops: CDR1 SGHRS, CDR2 YFSETQ. The CDR3 is 16 residues long. V gave up 5 bases and J gave up 0 bases; unmatched junction bases: 8. The CDR3 nucleotides are TGCGCCAGCAGTTCAAGGACAGGGTTGAGCACAGATACGCAGTATTTT. This codes for CASSSRTGLSTDTQYF.

The J gene is TRBJ1-4, the V gene TRBV2; D gene uncertain. The V gene's germline CDR1 is SNHLY and CDR2 FYNNEI. The V and J ends lost 6 bases and 10 bases respectively, with 9 bases between them. The length of the CDR3 is 11 residues. The CDR3 DNA reads TGTGCCAGCAGATTATCGGGAAAACTGTTTTTT. Protein product: CASRLSGKLFF.

The rearrangement links TRBV9 to TRBJ1-2; the match to TRBD1 covers 9 bases. V dropped 1 base and J dropped 7; count of bases not matched to a gene: 5. This CDR3 contains 14 residues. Per the germline V gene, CDR1 is SGDLS and CDR2 is YYNGEE. CDR3 DNA sequence: TGTGCCAGCAGCGTAACCGGGACAGGGAGTGGCTACACCTTC. Protein sequence: CASSVTGTGSGYTF.

This clone was counted once. The chain couples TRBV7-2 to TRBJ2-7, with D perhaps matching TRBD2 (6 bases). V was clipped by 5 bases and J by 3 bases, with 23 bases between them. Germline values: CDR1 SGHTA, CDR2 FQGNSA. This CDR3 is 17 amino acids long. CDR3 in amino acids: CASSHRGSGNTHYEQYF. Written as DNA, the CDR3 is TGTGCCAGCAGCCACCGGGGTAGCGGAAACACCCACTACGAGCAGTACTTC.

This chain joins TRBV11-2 and TRBJ2-1, with TRBD1 as a possible D gene (5 bases). Trimming removed 5 bases from V and 5 bases from J, with 13 bases in between. CDR1 is SGHAT and CDR2 is FQNNGV in the germline V gene. There are 14 residues in the CDR3. The CDR3 bases are TGTGCCAGCAGCCGAGACAGAGTCCACAATGAGCAGTTCTTC. It encodes CASSRDRVHNEQFF.

The chain combines TRBV30 with TRBJ1-2; 9 bases fit TRBD1. Trimming at V came to 4 bases and at J to 8 bases, leaving 20 bases not matched to a gene. Germline-derived CDR1 and CDR2 are GTSNPN and SVGIG (reference sequence). This CDR3 is 17 amino acids long. Here the CDR3 reads CAWKSRDRARWSGGYTF. The CDR3 DNA reads as TGTGCCTGGAAAAGCCGGGACAGGGCGAGATGGTCGGGAGGCTACACCTTC. The entire variable domain, with the rest obtained from reference TRBV30 and TRBJ1-2, is as follows: SQTIHQWPATLVQPVGSPLSLECTVEGTSNPNLYWYRQAAGRGLQLLFYSVGIGQISSEVPQNLSASRPQDRQFILSSKKLLLSDSGFYLCAWKSRDRARWSGGYTFGSGTRLTVV.

This chain uses TRBV7-6 with TRBJ1-1; D gene uncertain. The CDR3 extends over 15 amino acids. Per germline, CDR1 SGHVS and CDR2 FNYEAQ. V dropped 5 bases and J dropped 3 bases, with 16 bases sitting between them. The CDR3 protein is CASSPRSAGYTEAFF. CDR3 nucleotides: TGTGCCAGCAGCCCCCGCAGCGCGGGGTACACTGAAGCTTTCTTT.

The V call is TRBV6-2 or TRBV6-3, the J call TRBJ1-1; TRBD1 agrees at 12 bases. Looked up from germline, CDR1 is MNHEY and CDR2 is SVGEGT. J gave up 4 bases and V 5 bases, and 14 bases lay outside the gene matches. The CDR3 totals 18 residues. CDR3: CASSHRDRGQTRRTEAFF. The CDR3 bases are TGTGCCAGCAGTCACCGGGACAGGGGGCAGACCCGGCGCACTGAAGCTTTCTTT.

This chain uses TRBV10-1 with TRBJ2-1; a weak D match, TRBD2 (6 bases). CDR1 is WNHNN, CDR2 SYGVQD, per germline (reference sequence). V lost 0 bases, J lost 10 bases, and 13 bases lay in between. The CDR3 has 14 residues. The CDR3 nucleotides read TGCGCCAGCAGTGAGTCCGGGGGACCAAGGGAGCAGTTCTTC. Translated, it gives CASSESGGPREQFF.

CDR3 nucleotides: TGTGCCAGTAGTACGAAGGGGCAAAGCAATCAGCCCCAGCATTTT. Protein product: CASSTKGQSNQPQHF. The chain recombines TRBV19 with TRBJ1-5, with a possible D match to TRBD1 (5 bases). Germline CDR1 and CDR2: LNHDA and SQIVND (reference sequence). V was pared by 4 bases and J by 1 base, with 11 bases between. This CDR3 is built from 15 residues. The variable domain in full, completed from reference TRBV19 and TRBJ1-5, reads DGGITQSPKYLFRKEGQNVTLSCEQNLNHDAMYWYRQDPGQGLRLIYYSQIVNDFQKGDIAEGYSVSREKKESFPLTVTSAQKNPTAFYLCASSTKGQSNQPQHFGDGTRLSIL.

V usage is TRBV6-6 and J usage is TRBJ2-7; D may be TRBD2 (6 bases). The CDR3 is 15 residues long. CDR1 and CDR2 from the germline V gene are MNHNY and SVGAGI (reference sequence). The V and J ends lost 7 bases and 9 bases respectively, with 25 bases between them. In DNA form, the CDR3 reads TGTGCCAGCACGGTAGCGGCTACTTCGGGACGGGGGCAGTACTTC. Its protein product is CASTVAATSGRGQYF.

The chain recombines TRBV13 with TRBJ2-3; the match to TRBD1 covers 8 bases. This CDR3 region has 16 residues. Germline CDR1 PRHDT, CDR2 FYEKMQ (reference sequence). V was clipped by 5 bases and J by 3 bases; unmatched bases: 10. The CDR3 protein is CASSAEDREATDTQYF. CDR3 coding DNA: TGTGCCAGCAGCGCGGAGGACAGGGAAGCTACAGATACGCAGTATTTT.

This chain links TRBV21-1 with TRBJ1-5; the table names TRBD1, a call not compared with the DNA. TRBV21-1 is termed a pseudogene. The CDR3 is made up of 15 amino acids. CDR3 amino acids: CASSKLQGAGQPQHF. The DNA for the CDR3 is TGTGCCAGCAGCAAACTACAGGGGGCCGGTCAGCCCCAGCATTTT.

CDR3 sequence reads: CASSALGGHEQYF. In nucleotides, the CDR3 is TGTGCCAGCAGCGCGTTAGGGGGTCACGAGCAGTACTTC. V gene TRBV9 combines with J gene TRBJ2-7; D is possibly TRBD1 (6 bases). Looked up from germline, CDR1 is SGDLS and CDR2 is YYNGEE. The CDR3 is 13 amino acids. Trimming removed 3 bases at V and 5 bases at J, with 12 bases between. Full variable domain (remainder filled in from reference TRBV9 and TRBJ2-7): DSGVTQTPKHLITATGQRVTLRCSPRSGDLSVYWYQQSLDQGLQFLIQYYNGEERAKGNILERFSAQQFPDLHSELNLSSLELGDSALYFCASSALGGHEQYFGPGTRLTVT.

The gene calls are TRBV19 and TRBJ2-7; 11 bases map to TRBD2. The V gene end was trimmed by 9 bases and the J gene end by 1 base; junction bases not matched to a gene: 2. Germline values: CDR1 LNHDA, CDR2 SQIVND (reference sequence). This CDR3 region has 13 residues. The CDR3 DNA is TGTGCCAGCGGGACTAGCGGATCCTACGAGCAGTACTTC. It encodes CASGTSGSYEQYF. The entire variable domain, with the rest obtained from reference TRBV19 and TRBJ2-7, is as follows: DGGITQSPKYLFRKEGQNVTLSCEQNLNHDAMYWYRQDPGQGLRLIYYSQIVNDFQKGDIAEGYSVSREKKESFPLTVTSAQKNPTAFYLCASGTSGSYEQYFGPGTRLTVT.

The chain combines TRBV6-2 or TRBV6-3 with TRBJ2-7; 7 nucleotides line up with TRBD2. The CDR3 sequence is 16 residues long. The V gene's germline CDR1 is MNHEY and CDR2 SVGEGT. J lost 3 bases, V lost 0 bases, and 8 bases had no gene match. CDR3 loop: CASSYSTLADLYEQYF. In nucleotides, the CDR3 is TGTGCCAGCAGTTACTCGACTCTAGCGGACCTCTACGAGCAGTACTTC.